This TCR beta chain comes out of a study of post-analysis software for immune sequencing data. Study background: Several disease courses (relapsing-remitting, secondary progressive and progressive-relapsing) of multiple sclerosis were included. The study, taken as a whole, reports: Diversity measured as normalized Chao1 was significantly lower in multiple sclerosis patients than in controls. Patients carried 5 or 6 TRBV segments more frequently than controls did, and TRBV5-6, TRBV5-1 and TRBV20-1 were among them. Same-batch preparations were strongly co-clustered by F measure.

Unique-molecular-identifier-tagged TCR beta cDNA libraries were used. T cells, about 0.9 to 11 million of them, yielded a few hundred thousand cDNA molecules. TCRdb reanalysed the PCR reads using MiXCR and keeps one entry per CDR3 protein. The data contain hundreds of thousands of distinct CDR3 sequences, about 40% of them seen just once; the ten biggest clones take up over 1.5%. Notes on this clonotype: Its antigen is undetermined.

The germline gives CDR1 SGHRS, CDR2 YFSETQ. The CDR3 spans 14 residues. V dropped 5 bases and J dropped 11; count of bases not matched to a gene: 14. The V call is TRBV5-1, the J call TRBJ1-1; 8 bases are a match to TRBD1. Sequencing was performed on blood. The TCR originated in a girl aged 5-17 years with multiple sclerosis. The CDR3 is CASRIGGQGAHAFF. CDR3 bases: TGCGCCAGCAGAATCGGTGGCCAGGGGGCCCACGCTTTCTTT. Supplemented by reference TRBV5-1 and TRBJ1-1, the full variable domain reads KAGVTQTPRYLIKTRGQQVTLSCSPISGHRSVSWYQQTPGQGLQFLFEYFSETQRNKGNFPGRFSGRQFSNSRSEMNVSTLELGDSALYLCASRIGGQGAHAFFGQGTRLTVV.